The rows below give T cell receptor beta chains drawn from one sample of a study of TIL therapy for anti-PD-1-resistant metastatic lung cancer. Assay: immunoSEQ multiplex PCR; the TCRdb copy retains only in-frame clones and omits some. The table lists tens of thousands of clones, about 86% of them singletons. The source material was blood, sampled at baseline. The source of these receptors is a person aged 30 to 80 with non-small cell lung cancer. The CDR3 runs from the conserved cysteine through the conserved F or W.

v_gene: TRBV19; CDR3aa: CASSQNRGNTEAFF
v_gene: TRBV12-3/TRBV12-4; CDR3aa: CASSLWDSNEQYF
v_gene: TRBV7-2; CDR3aa: CASSFGTNTGELFF
v_gene: TRBV6-1; CDR3aa: CASSDQPSYEQYF
v_gene: TRBV18; CDR3aa: CASSLFRDRVYEKLFF
v_gene: TRBV9; CDR3aa: CASSDRGNTEAFF
v_gene: TRBV19; CDR3aa: CASSFRAIDRVDTQYF
v_gene: TRBV3-1/TRBV3-2; CDR3aa: CASSQARKGANEKLFF
v_gene: TRBV5-8; CDR3aa: CASSFVAGGPDTQYF
v_gene: TRBV6-2/TRBV6-3; CDR3aa: CASSPSSGEKYEQYF
v_gene: TRBV2; CDR3aa: CASSAIVQGSPGYTF
v_gene: TRBV7-3; CDR3aa: CASALNMNTEAFF
v_gene: TRBV15; CDR3aa: CATSRGTGELFF
v_gene: TRBV6-5; CDR3aa: CATSTGTGNTGELFF
v_gene: TRBV4-2; CDR3aa: CASSQDRGGGLFF
v_gene: TRBV28; CDR3aa: CASSLGTGSYEQYF
v_gene: TRBV18; CDR3aa: CASSSQGSNQPQHF
v_gene: TRBV5-6; CDR3aa: CASSRSRDRGEKLFF
v_gene: TRBV5-1; CDR3aa: CASSFRGPTNEQFF
v_gene: TRBV27; CDR3aa: CASPWRTGNTIYF
v_gene: TRBV24-1; CDR3aa: CATSDGRAEQFF
v_gene: TRBV3-1/TRBV3-2; CDR3aa: CASSQDPSGGGETQYF
v_gene: TRBV7-8; CDR3aa: CASSVRRTENQPQHF
v_gene: TRBV28; CDR3aa: CASSLSGANVLTF
v_gene: TRBV5-4; CDR3aa: CASSLRANTEAFF
v_gene: TRBV18; CDR3aa: CASSGQGSYGYTF
v_gene: TRBV27; CDR3aa: CASSLRGRDTGELFF
v_gene: TRBV2; CDR3aa: CAKQLLAGEVDEQFF
v_gene: TRBV5-1; CDR3aa: CASSSGGQGLSGNTIYF
v_gene: TRBV19; CDR3aa: CASSTGPGTGLYEQYF
v_gene: TRBV6-5; CDR3aa: CASRRGGQGHTEAFF
v_gene: TRBV19; CDR3aa: CASSLSGGNSQPQHF
v_gene: TRBV19; CDR3aa: CASSLGAGRADTQYF
v_gene: TRBV5-1; CDR3aa: CASSLGGDRPWGQFF
v_gene: TRBV7-8; CDR3aa: CASSLGDRAETQYF
v_gene: TRBV6-5; CDR3aa: CAIVASGELFF
v_gene: TRBV2; CDR3aa: CASKFGTSSYEQYF
v_gene: TRBV5-6; CDR3aa: CASSWDSYGYTF
v_gene: TRBV10-3; CDR3aa: CAIRDRGHEQYF
v_gene: TRBV7-2; CDR3aa: CASRPTKFEAFF
v_gene: TRBV10-1; CDR3aa: CASSGSWTGGGGYTF
v_gene: TRBV6-2/TRBV6-3; CDR3aa: CASSYRGRGPHSPLHF
v_gene: TRBV5-4; CDR3aa: CASSFETYEQYF
v_gene: TRBV27; CDR3aa: CASSSMDREETQYF
v_gene: TRBV29-1; CDR3aa: CSVEDDRDGYGYTF
v_gene: TRBV6-5; CDR3aa: CASTPRQGESYEQYF
v_gene: TRBV9; CDR3aa: CASSLRGNTGELFF
v_gene: TRBV11-2; CDR3aa: CASSLRRGQADTQYF
v_gene: TRBV7-2; CDR3aa: CASSLVLTGRETQYF
v_gene: TRBV7-2; CDR3aa: CASSPVRELNTGELFF
v_gene: TRBV5-1; CDR3aa: CASAQGRSGNTIYF
v_gene: TRBV6-5; CDR3aa: CASSYPKGSSYEQYF
v_gene: TRBV4-1; CDR3aa: CASSQDNSGSFSETQYF
v_gene: TRBV12-3/TRBV12-4; CDR3aa: CASRSVFQETQYF
v_gene: TRBV7-3; CDR3aa: CASSSQPGPQETQYF
v_gene: TRBV2; CDR3aa: CASSEQGSSYEQYF
v_gene: TRBV6-7; CDR3aa: CASSKGTRDEQYF
v_gene: TRBV7-2; CDR3aa: CASSFSREAEQYF
v_gene: TRBV3-1/TRBV3-2; CDR3aa: CASSGRESTF